These T cell receptor beta chains were read from a single sample in a study of T cell responses to AZD1222 COVID-19 vaccine. The table came from immunoSEQ multiplex PCR; TCRdb's copy has only in-frame clones and leaves some out. The repertoire holds around 170,000 clones, approximately 90% seen once, with under 5% in the top ten. The sample here was peripheral blood, taken on day 0 of AZD1222 vaccination. These receptors were collected from an adult in good health. The conserved cysteine and the conserved F or W are not part of the CDR3 here. D genes are given only for firm matches. Not all rows give a size; the values are once, few, many and, for expanded clones, a class.

size: NA
length: 12
V: TRBV7-2
D: TRBD2
CDR3: ASSLALAISEQF

size: NA
length: 13
V: TRBV28
D: NA
CDR3: ASSLGWASYYEQY

size: NA
length: 11
V: TRBV29-1
D: TRBD1
CDR3: SVGDRGWGTIY

size: once
length: 12
V: TRBV6-5
D: NA
CDR3: ASSLVLGTERAF

size: NA
length: 12
V: TRBV5-6
D: NA
CDR3: ASSLSSSYNEQF

size: NA
length: 14
V: TRBV2
D: TRBD2
CDR3: ASSLLAGGLYNEQF

size: few
length: 13
V: TRBV28
D: TRBD1
CDR3: ASSLPGQGTYEQY

size: NA
length: 14
V: TRBV5-5
D: NA
CDR3: ASSTGGSRVNEKLF

size: once
length: 11
V: TRBV6-4
D: NA
CDR3: ASSERDTGELF

size: NA
length: 13
V: TRBV27
D: NA
CDR3: ASSFRLQSSYEQY

size: NA
length: 15
V: TRBV9
D: TRBD1
CDR3: ASSAPEPGQGYNEQF

size: once
length: 15
V: TRBV12-5
D: NA
CDR3: ASGLASRPGFTGELF

size: NA
length: 15
V: TRBV3-1/TRBV3-2
D: TRBD1
CDR3: ASSQGLGDSLADIQY

size: NA
length: 13
V: TRBV5-1
D: TRBD1
CDR3: ASHAGTVLGDTQY

size: NA
length: 13
V: TRBV14
D: NA
CDR3: ASSPPRGMNTEAF

size: NA
length: 15
V: TRBV11-2
D: TRBD2
CDR3: ASSIPGTRSSYNEQF

size: NA
length: 14
V: TRBV3-1/TRBV3-2
D: TRBD2
CDR3: ASSQALGGGRSEQF

size: NA
length: 14
V: TRBV7-3
D: TRBD2
CDR3: ASSLMRREGGNEQF

size: NA
length: 16
V: TRBV19
D: NA
CDR3: ASSILGVLSLSNYGYT

size: NA
length: 11
V: TRBV19
D: TRBD1
CDR3: ATRTGGLETQY

size: NA
length: 14
V: TRBV9
D: TRBD1
CDR3: ASSVDPGEGAYGYT

size: NA
length: 12
V: TRBV19
D: NA
CDR3: ASNDFRFKNEQF

size: NA
length: 10
V: TRBV7-9
D: NA
CDR3: ASEGGPYEQY

size: NA
length: 11
V: TRBV9
D: NA
CDR3: ASSVQGSYGYT

size: NA
length: 9
V: TRBV18
D: NA
CDR3: ASSPQDTQY

size: NA
length: 14
V: TRBV28
D: NA
CDR3: ASIPGLGDMNTEAF

size: NA
length: 12
V: TRBV5-1
D: TRBD1
CDR3: ASSLDRGNTEAF

size: NA
length: 12
V: TRBV3-1/TRBV3-2
D: TRBD1
CDR3: ASSVRQGQETQY

size: NA
length: 13
V: TRBV3-1/TRBV3-2
D: NA
CDR3: ASSQARDPYYEQY

size: NA
length: 13
V: TRBV11-2
D: TRBD1
CDR3: ASSTHRGERKGYT

size: NA
length: 13
V: TRBV6-1
D: NA
CDR3: ASSESGRNTGELF

size: NA
length: 14
V: TRBV25-1
D: TRBD1
CDR3: ASSEYGTGADYGYT

size: NA
length: 8
V: TRBV1
D: NA
CDR3: TSSLREQY

size: NA
length: 12
V: TRBV9
D: TRBD2
CDR3: ASRGTSGIYEQY

size: NA
length: 12
V: TRBV6-1
D: NA
CDR3: ASSDDRRAYEQY

size: NA
length: 15
V: TRBV4-1
D: NA
CDR3: ASSQDPPGGVDTEAF

size: NA
length: 16
V: TRBV10-1
D: NA
CDR3: ASSESGWRGSSYNEQF

size: NA
length: 12
V: TRBV6-5
D: NA
CDR3: ASLWSGESDTQY

size: NA
length: 13
V: TRBV7-9
D: TRBD1
CDR3: ASSPLTGVLETQY

size: NA
length: 13
V: TRBV5-5
D: TRBD1
CDR3: ASSLGTGGNYEQY

size: NA
length: 11
V: TRBV28
D: NA
CDR3: ASSLRTGREQF

size: NA
length: 9
V: TRBV11-3
D: NA
CDR3: ASSLDGEQY

size: NA
length: 15
V: TRBV7-8
D: NA
CDR3: ASSPGRYGRNTGELF

size: NA
length: 13
V: TRBV10-3
D: TRBD2
CDR3: AIGRPGLKAYEQY

size: NA
length: 14
V: TRBV28
D: NA
CDR3: ASSLGPSPAGNTIY

size: once
length: 12
V: TRBV3-1/TRBV3-2
D: TRBD1
CDR3: ASSQGDRRYEQY

size: NA
length: 9
V: TRBV6-5
D: NA
CDR3: ASSYGGELF

size: NA
length: 13
V: TRBV7-8
D: NA
CDR3: ASSLSAFYNSPLH

size: NA
length: 13
V: TRBV6-5
D: NA
CDR3: ASSRQGGGYNEQF

size: NA
length: 10
V: TRBV10-2
D: NA
CDR3: ASSLGSYEQY

size: once
length: 13
V: TRBV10-3
D: NA
CDR3: AISESDNTNYGYT

size: few
length: 7
V: TRBV13
D: NA
CDR3: ATTVRQY

size: NA
length: 12
V: TRBV30
D: TRBD1
CDR3: AWSRTGGIAEQY

size: NA
length: 14
V: TRBV25-1
D: TRBD1
CDR3: ASRGGTRTGEKELF

size: NA
length: 12
V: TRBV7-9
D: TRBD1
CDR3: ASSMTGLGQPQH

size: NA
length: 12
V: TRBV6-5
D: TRBD1
CDR3: ASRVDRDQETQY

size: many
length: 12
V: TRBV27
D: TRBD1
CDR3: ASRAWTGLNIQY